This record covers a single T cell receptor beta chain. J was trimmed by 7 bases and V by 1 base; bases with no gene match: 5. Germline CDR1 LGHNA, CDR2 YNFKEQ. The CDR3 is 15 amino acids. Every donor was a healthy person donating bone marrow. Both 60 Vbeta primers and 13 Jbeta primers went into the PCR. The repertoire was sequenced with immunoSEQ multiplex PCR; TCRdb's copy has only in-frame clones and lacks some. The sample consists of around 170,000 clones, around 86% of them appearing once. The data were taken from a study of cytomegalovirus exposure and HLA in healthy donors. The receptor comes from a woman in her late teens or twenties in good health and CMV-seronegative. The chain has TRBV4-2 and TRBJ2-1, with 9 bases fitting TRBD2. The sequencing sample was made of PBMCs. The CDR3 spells CASSQVPSGDNEQFF. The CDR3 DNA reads TGTGCCAGCAGCCAAGTCCCTAGCGGGGATAATGAGCAGTTCTTC.